This TCR beta chain was captured by sequencing in a study of shared clonotypes between healthy human individuals. Across the study: The cohort comprised two women and a few men. Their ages spanned 18 to 49 years. Study-level findings and limits: Sampling covered nothing but blood. Tissue TCR repertoires likely differ from those found in blood.

The CD4+ fraction was divided into a CD45RA+ naive subset and a CD45RA-negative memory subset. Germline V gene lookup returns CDR1 MNHEY and CDR2 SMNVEV (reference sequence). V shed 4 bases and J 0 bases; nucleotides not matched to a gene: 1. CDR3 length equals 16 residues. TCRdb's copy holds only in-frame clones and misses some; the assay was immunoSEQ multiplex PCR. The table records around 1 million clones, 70% to 85% of them present only once. A note on this clone: Its antigen is currently unknown.

The sequenced sample consisted of memory CD4+ T cells sorted from blood. The subset denotes: CD45RA-negative fraction. The rearrangement joins TRBV27 to TRBJ2-1, with 12 bases lining up with TRBD2. This TCR came from a man between 18 and 29 years old in good health. CDR3 bases: TGTGCCAGCAGTTCGACTAGCGGGGGCTCCTACAATGAGCAGTTCTTC. It translates to CASSSTSGGSYNEQFF.